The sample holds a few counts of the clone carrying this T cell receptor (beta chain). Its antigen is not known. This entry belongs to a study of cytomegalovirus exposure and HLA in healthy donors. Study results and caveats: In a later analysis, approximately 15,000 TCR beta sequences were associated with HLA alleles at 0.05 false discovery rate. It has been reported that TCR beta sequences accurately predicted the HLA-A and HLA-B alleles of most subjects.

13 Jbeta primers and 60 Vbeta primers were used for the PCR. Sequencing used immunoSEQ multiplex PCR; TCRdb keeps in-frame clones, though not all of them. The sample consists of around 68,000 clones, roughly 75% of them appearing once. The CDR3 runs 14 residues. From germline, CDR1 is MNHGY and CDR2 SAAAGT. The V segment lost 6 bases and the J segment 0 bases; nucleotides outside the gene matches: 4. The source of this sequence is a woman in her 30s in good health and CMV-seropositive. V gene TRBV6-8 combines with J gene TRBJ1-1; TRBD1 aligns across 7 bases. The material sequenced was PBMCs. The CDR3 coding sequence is TGTGCCAGCAGCCGACAGGGCCTGAACACTGAAGCTTTCTTT. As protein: CASSRQGLNTEAFF.